Each of the 27 T cell receptor beta chains below was sequenced from the same sample in a study of blood T cell repertoires in COVID-19. This table comes from immunoSEQ multiplex PCR, and its TCRdb copy is limited to in-frame clones, with some not included. Of about 180,000 clones in the sample, roughly 87% are singletons; the top ten hold 1.6%. The source material was peripheral blood. These TCRs come from a woman in her 50s with acute or convalescent COVID-19.

The V gene is TRBV12-3 or TRBV12-4, the J gene TRBJ1-2; D is uncertain. The CDR3 consists of 12 residues. Trimming took off 3 bases at V and 6 bases at J, with 8 bases between the two ends. CDR3: CASSFSGNGYTF. The CDR3 region has the DNA TGTGCCAGCAGTTTTTCGGGGAATGGCTACACCTTC.

The chain is built from TRBV14 and TRBJ2-6, with 9 bases matching TRBD1. CDR1 and CDR2 from the germline V gene are SGHDN and FVKESK. The CDR3 loop spans 14 amino acids. V was pared by 9 bases and J by 8 bases, with 8 bases of the junction left unmatched. CDR3 region: CASRRQGGSNVLTF. CDR3 sequence (DNA): TGTGCCAGTCGTAGACAGGGGGGGTCCAACGTCCTGACTTTC.

This clone was picked up a small number of times. CDR3 in DNA: TGTGCCAGCAGCTTAATGAGCTACGAGCAGTACTTC. Protein sequence: CASSLMSYEQYF. The chain couples TRBV7-9 to TRBJ2-7; D gene uncertain. V was shortened by 2 bases and J by 3 bases, with 5 bases between the two germline ends. This CDR3 is built from 12 residues. CDR1 is SEHNR and CDR2 is FQNEAQ in the germline V gene (reference sequence). Supplemented by reference TRBV7-9 and TRBJ2-7, the full variable domain reads DTGVSQNPRHKITKRGQNVTFRCDPISEHNRLYWYRQTLGQGPEFLTYFQNEAQLEKSRLLSDRFSAERPKGSFSTLEIQRTEQGDSAMYLCASSLMSYEQYFGPGTRLTVT.

J is TRBJ1-4 and V is TRBV6-5; 7 bases are a match to TRBD1. Unmatched junction bases numbered 8, after V lost 6 bases and J lost 7 bases. This CDR3 is 14 amino acids long. The germline CDR1 and CDR2 sequences are MNHEY and SVGAGI. CDR3 in amino acids: CASRKGGTGEKLFF. The CDR3 nucleotides are TGTGCCAGCAGAAAAGGGGGCACAGGTGAAAAACTGTTTTTT.

This chain links TRBV4-3 with TRBJ1-5, with a tentative D call TRBD1 (5 bases). In germline, CDR1 is LGHNA, CDR2 YSLEER. The CDR3 consists of 14 residues. V was pared by 0 bases and J by 7 bases, with 10 bases between. CDR3 bases: TGCGCCAGCAGCCAAGAGATCCCAGGGCAGCCCCAGCATTTT. Protein: CASSQEIPGQPQHF.

The gene calls are TRBV11-1 and TRBJ2-7; D uncertain. The germline V gene has CDR1 SGHAT and CDR2 FQDESV (reference sequence). The V end lost 1 base, the J end lost 1 base, and 8 bases lay between the germline ends. This CDR3 comprises 14 residues. Here the CDR3 DNA reads TGTGCCAGCAGCTTAGTCGGTCGGTCCTACGAGCAGTACTTC. Its translation: CASSLVGRSYEQYF.

This clone was recorded only once. CDR3 in amino acids: CASAIDRDYEQYF. The CDR3, as DNA: TGTGCCAGTGCGATCGACAGGGACTACGAGCAGTACTTC. The chain couples TRBV12-3 or TRBV12-4 to TRBJ2-7, with 7 positions matching TRBD1. The J segment lost 3 bases and the V segment lost 9 bases, leaving 8 bases of the junction unmatched. The CDR3 contains 13 residues.

This clone was detected a few times. DNA of the CDR3: TGTGCCAGCAGCCGAGACAGGGGAGGAGGAGAGACCCAGTACTTC. This sequence encodes CASSRDRGGGETQYF. V gene TRBV7-8 combines with J gene TRBJ2-5, with 8 bases matching TRBD1. In germline, CDR1 is SGHVS, CDR2 FQNEAQ. V lost 5 bases and J lost 4; bases outside the gene matches: 9. The CDR3 has 15 residues.

V and J are TRBV10-2 and TRBJ2-1; D ambiguous. In germline, CDR1 is WSHSY, CDR2 SAAADI. Trimming removed 6 bases at V and 0 bases at J, with 12 bases between. This CDR3 has 15 residues. For the CDR3, the DNA is TGCGCCAGCAGCTCGTTACAGAGCTCCTACAATGAGCAGTTCTTC. Amino acids: CASSSLQSSYNEQFF.

The rearrangement links TRBV19 to TRBJ1-6, with a possible D match to TRBD1 (6 bases). CDR3 size: 18 residues. CDR1 and CDR2 (germline): LNHDA, SQIVND (reference sequence). V lost 2 bases and J lost 4, with 18 bases in between. CDR3 coding DNA: TGTGCCAGTAGTATAACCTCGAACAGGGTAGGATATAATTCACCCCTCCACTTT. Protein: CASSITSNRVGYNSPLHF. The complete variable domain, with remaining parts taken from reference TRBV19 and TRBJ1-6, reads DGGITQSPKYLFRKEGQNVTLSCEQNLNHDAMYWYRQDPGQGLRLIYYSQIVNDFQKGDIAEGYSVSREKKESFPLTVTSAQKNPTAFYLCASSITSNRVGYNSPLHFGNGTRLTVT.

This chain uses TRBV19 with TRBJ1-2; no firm D call. This CDR3 is 13 amino acids long. The germline gives CDR1 LNHDA, CDR2 SQIVND (reference sequence). V was trimmed by 1 base and J by 8 bases, leaving 11 bases between them. Here the CDR3 reads CASSIAQERGYTF. The CDR3 coding sequence is TGTGCCAGTAGTATAGCCCAGGAGCGGGGCTACACCTTC.

The chain is built from TRBV19 and TRBJ1-1, with D possibly matching TRBD1 (5 bases). Trimming cost V 7 bases and J 5 bases, with 14 bases left between them. Looked up from germline, CDR1 is LNHDA and CDR2 is SQIVND (reference sequence). The CDR3 extends over 13 amino acids. CDR3 coding DNA: TGTGCCAGTACTGAAAGGGGAGGTACTGAAGCTTTCTTT. Translated: CASTERGGTEAFF.

This chain joins TRBV11-2 and TRBJ1-2, with a tentative D call TRBD1 (6 bases). Between the trimmed V and J ends, which lost 0 bases and 11 bases, there was a span of 16 bases. The V gene's germline CDR1 is SGHAT and CDR2 FQNNGV. The CDR3 runs to 14 residues. The CDR3 loop reads CASSLERRGPRYTF. The DNA for the CDR3 is TGTGCCAGCAGCTTAGAGCGCAGGGGACCGCGGTACACCTTC.

V is TRBV12-3 or TRBV12-4 and J is TRBJ2-4, with 8 bases identical to TRBD1. This CDR3 contains 13 residues. Trimming at V came to 5 bases and at J to 8 bases, leaving 5 bases not matched to a gene. DNA of the CDR3: TGTGCCAGCAGTGGGACAGGTTTGGACATTCAGTACTTC. It specifies CASSGTGLDIQYF.

This clone was picked up one time. Other nucleotide sequences from this sample produce the same CDR3. J is TRBJ2-1 and V is TRBV7-2; 8 bases map to TRBD2. From germline, CDR1 is SGHTA and CDR2 FQGNSA. This CDR3 has 15 residues. J lost 3 bases, V lost 1 base, and 2 bases had no gene match. As DNA, the CDR3 is TGTGCCAGCAGCTTAGGGACTAGCAGCTACAATGAGCAGTTCTTC. Translated, it gives CASSLGTSSYNEQFF.

This chain connects TRBV19 to TRBJ2-5, with TRBD2 as a possible D gene (7 bases). The ends were cut back, 5 bases at V and 4 bases at J, with 14 bases in the middle. CDR3 length: 14 residues. The germline CDR1 and CDR2 sequences are LNHDA and SQIVND (reference sequence). This CDR3 is CASSRGGAGETQYF. CDR3 nucleotide sequence: TGTGCCAGTAGTCGTGGGGGGGCCGGAGAGACCCAGTACTTC.

The DNA of the CDR3 is TGTGCCACCAGGAAGGGGACTACCTACGAGCAGTACTTC. Protein: CATRKGTTYEQYF. The rearrangement joins TRBV24-1 to TRBJ2-7, with 7 positions matching TRBD2. Germline V lookup: CDR1 KGHDR, CDR2 SFDVKD. Trimming at V came to 7 bases and at J to 2 bases, leaving 4 bases not matched to a gene. The CDR3 totals 13 residues.

This chain joins TRBV18 and TRBJ1-1; D unresolved. V was cut by 3 bases and J by 3 bases, with 14 bases left in between. The CDR3 has 15 amino acids. CDR1 is KGHSH and CDR2 is LQKENI in the germline V gene. CDR3 in amino acids: CASSPQATGDTEAFF. The DNA for the CDR3 is TGTGCCAGCTCACCTCAGGCCACCGGGGACACTGAAGCTTTCTTT.

This clone is a singleton in its sample. The chain carries TRBV5-1 and TRBJ1-6; 7 bases line up with TRBD1. The CDR3 contains 16 residues. With 4 bases clipped from V and 6 bases from J, the junction kept 10 bases outside the gene matches. Per the germline V gene, CDR1 is SGHRS and CDR2 is YFSETQ. Here the CDR3 reads CASSLGQVASNSPLHF. CDR3 nucleotides: TGCGCCAGCAGCCTCGGACAGGTCGCGTCTAATTCACCCCTCCACTTT.

The rearrangement links TRBV27 to TRBJ1-5; 7 bases align to TRBD1. The germline V gene has CDR1 MNHEY and CDR2 SMNVEV (reference sequence). Trimming removed 6 bases from V and 7 bases from J; junction bases left unmatched: 9. This CDR3 has 14 residues. CDR3 in DNA: TGTGCCAGCAGCGACAGGGAGGTTGGGCAGCCCCAGCATTTT. It codes for CASSDREVGQPQHF.

V is TRBV18 and J is TRBJ2-2; 8 nucleotides match TRBD2. Germline V gene sequence: CDR1 KGHSH, CDR2 LQKENI. The CDR3 length is 17 residues. V was clipped by 2 bases and J by 1 base; unmatched bases: 6. Written as DNA, the CDR3 is TGTGCCAGCTCACCAGCCGGGAGGGCCTTGAACACCGGGGAGCTGTTTTTT. This codes for CASSPAGRALNTGELFF.

This chain connects TRBV25-1 to TRBJ2-3; 8 bases line up with TRBD1. Germline CDR1 reads MGHDK; CDR2 reads SYGVNS. With V trimmed by 3 bases and J by 7 bases, 9 bases remained unmatched. CDR3 length equals 15 residues. The CDR3 DNA reads as TGTGCCAGCAGTGAGGGGACAGGTCCCTACCATACGCAGTATTTT. Its protein is CASSEGTGPYHTQYF.

The rearrangement joins TRBV30 to TRBJ1-4; possibly TRBD1 for D (5 bases). V dropped 3 bases and J dropped 3 bases, with 14 bases sitting between them. The CDR3 totals 15 residues. CDR1 is GTSNPN and CDR2 is SVGIG in the germline V gene (reference sequence). The CDR3 sequence is CAWSRSGYPNEKLFF. DNA for the CDR3: TGTGCCTGGAGCCGATCAGGGTACCCTAATGAAAAACTGTTTTTT.

The table lists this clone with a count of one. The rearrangement uses TRBV5-6 and TRBJ1-4; 7 bases map to TRBD1. The CDR3 runs 14 residues. In germline, CDR1 is SGHDT, CDR2 YYEEEE. V dropped 4 bases and J dropped 6; count of bases not matched to a gene: 6. The CDR3 DNA follows: TGTGCCAGCAGCCGAGACAGGGAGGATGAAAAACTGTTTTTT. Its translation is CASSRDREDEKLFF.

This clone was picked up one time. V gene TRBV6-5 combines with J gene TRBJ2-7, with 7 bases matching TRBD2. CDR1 is MNHEY, CDR2 SVGAGI, per germline. V shed 0 bases, J shed 10 bases, and the junction held 0 bases outside the gene matches. The CDR3 sequence is 11 residues long. The CDR3 reads CASSYSGLQYF. The CDR3, as DNA: TGTGCCAGCAGTTACTCGGGACTACAGTACTTC.

The chain joins TRBV7-9 to TRBJ2-7; 8 bases agree with TRBD1. The V segment lost 1 base and the J segment 4 bases; nucleotides outside the gene matches: 6. Germline V gene lookup returns CDR1 SEHNR and CDR2 FQNEAQ (reference sequence). The CDR3 extends over 15 amino acids. The CDR3 nucleotides read TGTGCCAGCAGCTTAGGGGCAGGGGGCTCGTACGAGCAGTACTTC. Encoded protein: CASSLGAGGSYEQYF.

CDR3 loop: CASSLGLAGTSTDTQYF. The CDR3 DNA sequence: TGTGCCAGCAGCCTGGGACTAGCGGGGACGAGCACAGATACGCAGTATTTT. The gene calls are TRBV7-2 and TRBJ2-3; 13 positions match TRBD2. There are 17 residues in the CDR3. The V gene's germline CDR1 is SGHTA and CDR2 FQGNSA. V was clipped by 5 bases and J by 0 bases; unmatched bases: 5.